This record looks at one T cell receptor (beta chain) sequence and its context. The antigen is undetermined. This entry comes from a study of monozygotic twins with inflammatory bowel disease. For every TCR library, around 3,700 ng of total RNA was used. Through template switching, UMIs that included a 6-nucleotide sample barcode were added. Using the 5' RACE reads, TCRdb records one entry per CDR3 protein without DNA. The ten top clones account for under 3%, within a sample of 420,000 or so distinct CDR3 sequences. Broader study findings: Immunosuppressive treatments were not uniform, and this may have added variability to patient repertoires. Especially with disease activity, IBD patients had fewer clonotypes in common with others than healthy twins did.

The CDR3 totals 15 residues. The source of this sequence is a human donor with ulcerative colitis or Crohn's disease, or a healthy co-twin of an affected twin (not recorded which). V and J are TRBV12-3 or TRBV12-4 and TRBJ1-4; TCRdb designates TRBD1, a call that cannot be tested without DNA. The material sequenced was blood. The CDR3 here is CASSASQGGGEKLFF.